Listed here is a single T cell receptor (beta chain). Its antigen is unknown. One base away there is no much larger clone; base qualities are not given. Including cysteine and phenylalanine, the CDR3 has 11 amino acids. Only CDR3 DNA is held: 33 bases, read in frame from base 1. CDR1 and CDR2 were assigned from the germline V gene as SGHDT and YYEEEE. The V and J ends are trimmed by 4 bases and 4 bases, leaving 5 bases between them. The collaborating institutions used their own protocols to collect whole blood in K2EDTA tubes. For TCRbeta analysis, collaborator samples were shipped as frozen whole blood, as isolated PBMCs, or as DNA extracted from either sample type. TCRbeta CDR3 regions were amplified from genomic DNA by means of the immunoSEQ Assay, a bias-controlled multiplex PCR. Under the source paper's analysis protocol: The number of nucleated cells in each sample was estimated from the amplification of reference gene primers within the assay. To quantify the absolute abundance of each unique TCRbeta CDR3 rearrangement, sequence reads were collapsed and filtered. Productive Simpson clonality was computed per sample as the square root of Simpson's diversity index over productive rearrangements. TCRdb retrieved this table from immuneACCESS and kept in-frame rearrangements only. Not all clones are present; in checked studies, unresolved V genes account for under half, and no reason is known for the remainder. V and J calls and clone size are copied from that table; D and trimming were computed from the DNA. The sample records about 69,000 clones, 89% of which are singletons. The biggest ten clones account for around 4.9% of the sample.

The sample belongs to a study of blood T cell repertoires in COVID-19 (dated by TCRdb to about 2020). At the level of the whole study: Samples covering the acute and convalescent phases of COVID-19 were provided by collaborators in the United States, Italy and Spain. The material from the prospective study consisted of cDNA or gDNA derived from T cells, B-cell-depleted T cells, or PBMCs. Deeply sampled blood TCRbeta repertoires from subjects exposed to, actively infected with, or recovered from COVID-19 were included in the dataset. The repertoires were made available in a free public database intended to serve as a resource for research on the immune response to SARS-CoV-2. The samples were drawn from the first 160 participants of the ongoing ImmuneRACE study and from 1,254 subjects provided by 6 global collaborators. Sample metadata almost always included a de-identified subject ID, COVID-19 status, age in years and sex. Where available, HLA class I and class II types were obtained from metadata supplied by the sample provider rather than from assay-based typing.

The investigation overall reported the following: How much clinical and demographic metadata was included differed by source and by participant, and the metadata was provided uncurated.

The rearrangement joined TRBV5-6 to TRBJ2-5; a weak D assignment points to TRBD1 (5 bases agree). The sample taken for sequencing was peripheral blood. The source of this sequence is a woman between 45 and 65 years old with active COVID-19. The nucleotides read TGTGCCAGCAGCCAGGGAGAGACCCAGTACTTC. Translated, this gives CASSQGETQYF.